The T cell receptor beta chain described here comes from a study of shared clonotypes between healthy human individuals. Original processing methods: Filtering differed, since immunoSEQ gave only junction sequences and no quality scores. TCRdb's table, derived via immunoSEQ multiplex PCR, lists solely in-frame clones and lacks some. That table gives V, J and clone size, and the DNA gave D and trimming. Of around 1.4 million clones listed, approximately 98.5% are singletons. In regard to this clone: Its cognate antigen is unknown. This specimen includes other DNA sequences encoding the same CDR3.

The CDR3 is 12 residues long. The ends were cut back, 2 bases at V and 7 bases at J, with 9 bases in the middle. Germline V gene lookup returns CDR1 KGHSH and CDR2 LQKENI. Study findings and constraints: In contrast to clonotypes shared by all four donors, non-shared clonotypes had lower generation probabilities. A handful of donors showed sharing of 4.5% to 5% of naive CD4 clonotypes.

The TCR originated in a man younger than 40 in good health. The sequencing sample was made of naive CD4+ T cells sorted from blood. The subset denotes: CD45RA+ positively selected. V gene TRBV18 combines with J gene TRBJ2-7; D possibly corresponds to TRBD2 (6 bases). The CDR3, as DNA: TGTGCCAGCTCACCAACGGGACTGGAGCAGTACTTC. It yields the protein CASSPTGLEQYF.